This TCR beta chain was captured in a study of T-cell memory formation after mild COVID-19. This CDR3 has 18 amino acids. Germline CDR1 and CDR2: SGDLS and YYNGEE. V was clipped by 0 bases and J by 5 bases, with 23 bases between them. TCRdb called the 5' RACE reads again in MiXCR, with one record for every CDR3 protein. Altogether roughly 280,000 distinct CDR3 sequences are present, approximately 7.6% being singletons, with the ten largest covering about 20%. This clonotype was seen a handful of times. The sequencing input was PBMCs or a T cell subset sorted from them (not recorded which). The receptor's source is a man aged 18-30 years who had mild COVID-19 (a few samples of this study predate the infection). Cell type and time point are not known. This chain joins TRBV9 and TRBJ1-1, with TRBD1 as a possible D gene (6 bases). As DNA, the CDR3 is TGTGCCAGCAGCGTAGACTGGAAGGGGGGGTCCGGGCGAACTGAAGCTTTCTTT. This translates into CASSVDWKGGSGRTEAFF.